A selection of T cell receptor beta chains follows, all from one sample in a study of beta chain features in type 1 diabetes. Sequencing was performed with immunoSEQ multiplex PCR; in TCRdb, only in-frame clones are kept and a portion is missing. This repertoire shows 140,000 to 150,000 clones, roughly 48% found once; its top ten account for around 0.43%. Source material: Tregs from blood. These receptors were obtained from a man in his late teens or twenties in good health. The CDR3 runs from the conserved cysteine through the conserved F or W. D genes are given only for firm matches. Some rows have no size entry. The others give once, few or many, or a class for an expanded clone.

size | J | V | D | DNA | CDR3
. | TRBJ1-1 | TRBV6-5 | . | TGTGCCAGCAAGAGGTCCGCTGAAGCTTTCTTT | CASKRSAEAFF
. | TRBJ1-2 | TRBV7-2 | TRBD1 | TGTGCCAGCAGCTTGGAACCCGCAGGGGGCCTCAGCTATGGCTACACCTTC | CASSLEPAGGLSYGYTF
. | TRBJ2-3 | TRBV9 | . | TGTGCCAGCAGCGTAGCCGCCCACTTTACAGATACGCAGTATTTT | CASSVAAHFTDTQYF
. | TRBJ1-4 | TRBV6-6 | . | TGTGCCAGCAGTTTAGTGGCGGATGAAAAACTGTTTTTT | CASSLVADEKLFF
. | TRBJ2-7 | TRBV7-8 | TRBD1 | TGTGCCAGCAGCTTACGGGGACAGGGGGAATTCGGGCAGTACTTC | CASSLRGQGEFGQYF
. | TRBJ2-1 | TRBV15 | . | TGTGCCACCAGCAGAGATCTAGGCGGAGCATACAATGAGCAGTTCTTC | CATSRDLGGAYNEQFF
. | TRBJ2-7 | TRBV5-6 | . | TGTGCCAGCAGCTTGTCTAGGAACGAGCAGTACTTC | CASSLSRNEQYF
. | TRBJ1-1 | TRBV5-1 | . | TGCGCCAGCAGCGGGAGCAGGGGAAGTGGAATGAACACTGAAGCTTTCTTT | CASSGSRGSGMNTEAFF
. | TRBJ2-7 | TRBV10-3 | TRBD2 | TGTGCCATCAGTGCTAGCGGGAGAATCGACGAGCAGTACTTC | CAISASGRIDEQYF
few | TRBJ2-3 | TRBV7-2 | TRBD2 | TGTGCCAGCAGCTTAGAAGCGGGAGTCGGGAGTACGCAGTATTTT | CASSLEAGVGSTQYF
. | TRBJ1-1 | TRBV7-2 | TRBD1 | TGTGCCAGCAGCCAACAGGGGGCTCGGAACACTGAAGCTTTCTTT | CASSQQGARNTEAFF
few | TRBJ2-1 | TRBV29-1 | TRBD2 | TGCAGCGTGGCGCCCCGGGGAGGGAGCCCCTACAATGAGCAGTTCTTC | CSVAPRGGSPYNEQFF
few | TRBJ1-6 | TRBV18 | TRBD1 | TGTGCCAGCTCACCCTCGACAGGGTCGGGATCACCCCTCCACTTT | CASSPSTGSGSPLHF
. | TRBJ2-1 | TRBV18 | . | TGTGCCAGCTCATCGTACAATGAGCAGTTCTTC | CASSSYNEQFF
few | TRBJ2-5 | TRBV10-3 | TRBD1 | TGTGCCATCAGTGGTCAGGGGGCCTCGGAGACCCAGTACTTC | CAISGQGASETQYF
few | TRBJ1-2 | TRBV6-5 | TRBD1 | TGTGCCAGCAGTTACCCAGGGGGCGTCTATGGCTACACCTTC | CASSYPGGVYGYTF
. | TRBJ1-4 | TRBV6-5 | . | TGTGCCAGCAGTTACTCCCCCGCGGGACTTAATGAAAAACTGTTTTTT | CASSYSPAGLNEKLFF
. | TRBJ2-5 | TRBV7-2 | . | TGTGCCAGCAGCTTAGGGGGACTTAGAGGGGAGACCCAGTACTTC | CASSLGGLRGETQYF
. | TRBJ1-5 | TRBV2 | TRBD1 | TGTGCCAGCAGTTTAGGGGACAGGGCACTTTATAGCAATCAGCCCCAGCATTTT | CASSLGDRALYSNQPQHF
. | TRBJ1-2 | TRBV11-2 | TRBD1 | TGTGCCAGCAGCATTGGGACAGCAGCTAACTATGGCTACACCTTC | CASSIGTAANYGYTF
once | TRBJ1-2 | TRBV5-4 | TRBD1 | TGTGCCAGCAGCCCTAGACAGGGGGCGAACTATGGCTACACCTTC | CASSPRQGANYGYTF
. | TRBJ2-5 | TRBV5-5 | TRBD2 | TGTGCCAGCAGCTTGGTGCGGACTAGCGGGGGTGAGACCCAGTACTTC | CASSLVRTSGGETQYF
. | TRBJ2-7 | TRBV6-6 | . | TGTGCCAGCAGTTACTCGATGTTACAGGGTCGCAACGAGCAGTACTTC | CASSYSMLQGRNEQYF
. | TRBJ2-5 | TRBV23-1 | . | TGCGCCAGCAACGGGCGGGGGCGCAAGTCCGAAGAGACCCAGTACTTC | CASNGRGRKSEETQYF
. | TRBJ2-1 | TRBV4-2 | . | TGTGCCAGCAGCCCTCGCTCCTACAATGAGCAGTTCTTC | CASSPRSYNEQFF
few | TRBJ2-7 | TRBV5-1 | . | TGCGCCAGCAGCTTGGCCTCAGGAGGGGGCATTCCCTACGAGCAGTACTTC | CASSLASGGGIPYEQYF
. | TRBJ1-5 | TRBV27 | . | TGTGCAGCGGGGGTTAGGGGTCAGCCCCAGCATTTT | CAAGVRGQPQHF
. | TRBJ2-5 | TRBV18 | TRBD1 | TGTGCCAGCTCACGCCCCGGGACAGGGGGCGCAGAGACCCAGTACTTC | CASSRPGTGGAETQYF
. | TRBJ1-1 | TRBV6-1 | . | TGTGCCAGCCGTACACCGAACACTGAAGCTTTCTTT | CASRTPNTEAFF